This T cell receptor beta chain was documented in a study of T cell responses to AZD1222 COVID-19 vaccine. A note on this clone: Its antigen is not known.

Repertoires were generated with immunoSEQ multiplex PCR, while TCRdb's copy carries only in-frame clones and drops some. The sample lists about 140,000 clones; over 85% were seen once. Findings of the study overall: Clonal diversity was possibly underestimated, and the donors were mostly white British, with more females. In all cases, repertoires were sampled only after the peak T cell response. Spike-specific TCR breadth and depth grew following two AZD1222 doses.

The origin of this receptor is an adult in good health. Sequenced here: peripheral blood, sampled on day 0 of AZD1222 vaccination.

CDR3 bases: TGTGCCAGCAGCCCCGGACAGGGGAACGGGGAGCTGTTTTTT. This translates into CASSPGQGNGELFF. The genes are TRBV7-9 and TRBJ2-2; 9 nucleotides agree with TRBD1. Germline values: CDR1 SEHNR, CDR2 FQNEAQ (reference sequence). This CDR3 comprises 14 residues. The trim removed 5 bases at V and 7 bases at J, leaving 5 bases unmatched. The full variable domain, rest sourced from reference TRBV7-9 and TRBJ2-2, is DTGVSQNPRHKITKRGQNVTFRCDPISEHNRLYWYRQTLGQGPEFLTYFQNEAQLEKSRLLSDRFSAERPKGSFSTLEIQRTEQGDSAMYLCASSPGQGNGELFFGEGSRLTVL.